One and the same sample provided the 20 T cell receptor beta chains below, sequenced in a study of patients and donors after allogeneic stem cell transplantation. TCRdb reprocessed the RT-PCR reads with MiXCR, giving one entry per CDR3 protein. The sample carries 150,000 to 200,000 distinct CDR3 sequences, about a quarter recorded once. Specimen: blood, either unsorted or a sorted T cell fraction (not recorded which). All receptors come from a human donor who was either an allogeneic HSCT recipient or a stem cell or donor lymphocyte infusion donor (not recorded which). It is not recorded whose cells these are; they may come from a transplant donor.

J is TRBJ2-2 and V is TRBV20-1; D might be TRBD2 (5 bases). The CDR3 covers 13 residues. Germline lookup yields CDR1 DFQATT and CDR2 SNEGSKA (reference sequence). V lost 0 bases to trimming and J lost 3 bases, with 5 bases between them. CDR3: CSARERDTGELFF. CDR3 in DNA: TGCAGTGCTAGAGAGAGGGACACCGGGGAGCTGTTTTTT.

This clonotype has only a few counts. V gene TRBV5-1 combines with J gene TRBJ1-1; D is undetermined. The V end was cut by 3 bases, the J end by 5 bases, with 20 bases between. Germline CDR1 and CDR2: SGHRS and YFSETQ. CDR3 length: 16 amino acids. CDR3 bases: TGCGCCAGCAGCTCGGGGAAGAACAGCCTGGGGACTGAAGCTTTCTTT. It codes for CASSSGKNSLGTEAFF.

The V gene is TRBV11-3, the J gene TRBJ1-2; D gene uncertain. Germline values: CDR1 SGHNT, CDR2 YENEEA. The CDR3 is 17 amino acids. The V gene lost 1 base and the J gene lost 5 bases, with 20 bases spanning the gap. The CDR3 reads CASSLGGLADFWYGYTF. CDR3 DNA sequence: TGTGCCAGCAGCTTAGGAGGTTTGGCGGATTTTTGGTATGGCTACACCTTC.

The sample holds many counts of this clonotype. This chain links TRBV19 with TRBJ1-1; D may be TRBD1 (5 bases). The CDR3 totals 15 residues. Deletions cut 3 bases from V and 3 bases from J, with 14 bases between. From germline, CDR1 is LNHDA and CDR2 SQIVND (reference sequence). CDR3 sequence: CASSMFAGGDTEAFF. As DNA, the CDR3 is TGTGCCAGTAGTATGTTCGCTGGGGGTGACACTGAAGCTTTCTTT.

The chain uses TRBV7-8 and TRBJ2-3; 12 bases align to TRBD2. Germline CDR1 SGHVS, CDR2 FQNEAQ. The CDR3 consists of 16 residues. Losses at the gene ends were 5 bases for V and 1 base for J; bases not matched to a gene: 4. This CDR3 reads CASSPRTSGGTDTQYF. The CDR3 coding sequence is TGTGCCAGCAGCCCCCGGACTAGCGGGGGCACAGATACGCAGTATTTT.

This clonotype was detected many times. This rearrangement joins TRBV20-1 to TRBJ1-4, with 12 positions matching TRBD1. Germline V gene sequence: CDR1 DFQATT, CDR2 SNEGSKA (reference sequence). With V trimmed by 3 bases and J by 2 bases, 10 bases remained unmatched. This CDR3 comprises 18 residues. CDR3 coding DNA: TGCAGTGCTAGCTCCGGGACAGGGGGCGTGGGTACTAATGAAAAACTGTTTTTT. Its protein product is CSASSGTGGVGTNEKLFF.

The gene calls are TRBV5-1 and TRBJ1-5; a possible D gene is TRBD1 (6 bases). The length of the CDR3 is 15 residues. Between the trimmed V and J ends, which lost 0 bases and 5 bases, there was a span of 12 bases. CDR1 is SGHRS and CDR2 is YFSETQ in the germline V gene. In DNA, the CDR3 is TGCGCCAGCAGCTTGGATACAGGGTTCGATCAGCCCCAGCATTTT. It codes for CASSLDTGFDQPQHF.

This chain joins TRBV20-1 and TRBJ1-4; D remains unclear. The ends were cut back, 6 bases at V and 3 bases at J, with 11 bases in the middle. CDR1 and CDR2 (germline): DFQATT, SNEGSKA (reference sequence). The CDR3 extends over 13 amino acids. The CDR3: CSAIMVSNEKLFF. The CDR3 bases are TGCAGTGCAATCATGGTATCTAATGAAAAACTGTTTTTT.

The chain combines TRBV29-1 with TRBJ1-2; a weak D match, TRBD1 (5 bases). CDR3 length equals 11 residues. Trimming shortened V by 8 bases and J by 5 bases, and 12 bases separated the two germline ends. Looked up from germline, CDR1 is SQVTM and CDR2 is ANQGSEA. CDR3 nucleotide sequence: TGCAGCACCAGGACACTGTATGGCTACACCTTC. This codes for CSTRTLYGYTF. Full variable domain (missing parts from reference TRBV29-1 and TRBJ1-2): SAVISQKPSRDICQRGTSLTIQCQVDSQVTMMFWYRQQPGQSLTLIATANQGSEATYESGFVIDKFPISRPNLTFSTLTVSNMSPEDSSIYLCSTRTLYGYTFGSGTRLTVV.

This clonotype was counted ten times or more. The V gene is TRBV5-1, the J gene TRBJ1-2; D is ambiguous. With 1 base removed from V and 5 bases from J, the gap between germline ends came to 12 bases. Germline CDR1 and CDR2: SGHRS and YFSETQ. The length of the CDR3 is 14 residues. CDR3 amino acids: CASSLSQNNYGYTF. The CDR3 DNA sequence: TGCGCCAGCAGCTTGTCACAGAATAATTATGGCTACACCTTC.

This clonotype was seen more than once but under ten times. The V and J genes are TRBV4-1 and TRBJ1-3; 9 nucleotides align to TRBD1. From germline, CDR1 is MGHRA and CDR2 YSYEKL. The CDR3 is made up of 17 amino acids. V shed 4 bases and J 2 bases; nucleotides not matched to a gene: 9. The CDR3 DNA follows: TGCGCCAGCAGCCTAACACCGGGACAGGGAGCTGGAAACACCATATATTTT. This translates into CASSLTPGQGAGNTIYF.

This clonotype occurred a few times. The chain links TRBV5-1 to TRBJ1-6; D is unresolved. The CDR3 loop spans 13 amino acids. Trimming took off 3 bases at V and 11 bases at J, with 12 bases between the two ends. The germline CDR1 and CDR2 sequences are SGHRS and YFSETQ. CDR3 sequence reads: CASSSDKAAPLHF. The CDR3 DNA is TGCGCCAGCAGCTCAGACAAGGCGGCACCCCTCCACTTT.

The chain employs TRBV5-6 and TRBJ2-2; D uncertain. V was pared by 4 bases and J by 6 bases, with 7 bases between. CDR1 is SGHDT, CDR2 YYEEEE, per germline. CDR3 length: 12 amino acids. CDR3: CASSPPAGELFF. Here the CDR3 DNA reads TGTGCCAGCAGCCCTCCAGCCGGGGAGCTGTTTTTT.

This clonotype was detected a few times. The V and J genes are TRBV24-1 and TRBJ2-1; D is possibly TRBD2 (5 bases). Deletions cut 5 bases from V and 0 bases from J, with 10 bases between. Germline V CDR1 and CDR2: KGHDR, SFDVKD. The CDR3 runs 15 residues. DNA for the CDR3: TGTGCCACCAGTGGAGGCGGGCTCTCCTACAATGAGCAGTTCTTC. Translating it yields CATSGGGLSYNEQFF.

This clonotype was recorded a few times. This chain joins TRBV20-1 and TRBJ1-2; perhaps TRBD1 as D (5 bases). The V gene lost 4 bases and the J gene lost 4 bases, with 19 bases spanning the gap. Germline assignment: CDR1 DFQATT and CDR2 SNEGSKA (reference sequence). The CDR3 extends over 15 amino acids. The CDR3 loop is CSATDRATTSYGYTF. In DNA, the CDR3 is TGCAGTGCTACAGACAGAGCAACTACTAGCTATGGCTACACCTTC.

This clonotype was seen a handful of times. The V gene is TRBV12-3 or TRBV12-4, the J gene TRBJ2-3; tentative D call: TRBD2 (5 bases). Between the trimmed V and J ends, which lost 5 bases and 2 bases, there was a span of 17 bases. The CDR3 runs to 16 residues. Here the CDR3 reads CASSPLRRVITDTQYF. In DNA form, the CDR3 reads TGTGCCAGCAGTCCCCTCCGGCGGGTGATCACAGATACGCAGTATTTT.

J is TRBJ2-7 and V is TRBV20-1, with TRBD2 as a possible D gene (6 bases). CDR1 is DFQATT and CDR2 is SNEGSKA in the germline V gene (reference sequence). The ends were cut back, 4 bases at V and 0 bases at J, with 7 bases in the middle. The CDR3 totals 12 residues. The CDR3 sequence is CSATSDSYEQYF. The CDR3 nucleotides are TGCAGTGCTACTAGCGACTCCTACGAGCAGTACTTC.

The chain couples TRBV5-6 to TRBJ1-1; D is unresolved. The CDR3 runs to 11 residues. CDR1 is SGHDT, CDR2 YYEEEE, per germline. V was pared by 4 bases and J by 3 bases, with 4 bases between. CDR3 amino acids: CASSLYTEAFF. CDR3 sequence (DNA): TGTGCCAGCAGCCTATACACTGAAGCTTTCTTT.

This clonotype was seen more than once but under ten times. The V and J genes are TRBV6-1 and TRBJ1-1; 8 bases line up with TRBD1. CDR1 and CDR2 from the germline V gene are MNHNS and SASEGT. V dropped 3 bases and J dropped 4; count of bases not matched to a gene: 4. The length of the CDR3 is 14 residues. DNA of the CDR3: TGTGCCAGCAGTGAGCAAACAGGGGGCACTGAAGCTTTCTTT. Its protein product is CASSEQTGGTEAFF.

In its sample, this clonotype was seen a few times. The chain couples TRBV11-2 to TRBJ1-6; D unclear. V was shortened by 3 bases and J by 8 bases, with 5 bases between the two germline ends. CDR1 and CDR2 from the germline V gene are SGHAT and FQNNGV. The CDR3 spans 12 residues. CDR3 sequence reads: CASSFVDSPLHF. In nucleotides, the CDR3 is TGTGCCAGCAGCTTCGTGGATTCACCCCTCCACTTT.